This TCR beta chain was obtained from a study of beta chain features in type 1 diabetes. Study overall: Healthy donors, compared against patients, showed similar age, gender and cell yields.

Expressed TCRB transcripts were sequenced, since all the RNA that had been isolated was reverse transcribed. Repertoires were generated with immunoSEQ multiplex PCR, while TCRdb's copy carries only in-frame clones and drops some. The repertoire has roughly 450,000 clones, about 14% of them found once; the top ten carry roughly 0.035%. The CDR3 is made up of 16 amino acids. V dropped 6 bases and J dropped 4; count of bases not matched to a gene: 7. Looked up from germline, CDR1 is SEHNR and CDR2 is FQNEAQ (reference sequence). Specimen: naive CD4+ T cells from blood. The chain employs TRBV7-9 and TRBJ2-1; 12 positions match TRBD2. The sequence was collected from a man aged 25-45 years in good health. The chain's CDR3 is CASSVGLAGRYNEQFF. The CDR3 DNA is TGTGCCAGCAGTGTGGGACTAGCGGGTCGTTACAATGAGCAGTTCTTC.